This T cell receptor (beta chain) originates from a study of CD8+CD57+ T cells in acquired aplastic anemia. In the study overall: The mean DNA yield obtained from sorted CD4+ and CD8+ cells came to around 3 ug. Points from the study as a whole: Twenty-nine CD8+ CDR3 sequences were shared between patients and controls.

To note about this clonotype: What it binds is not known. Compared with germline, one end of the junction differs, possibly owing to a read error.

This CDR3 spans 14 amino acids. Germline V lookup: CDR1 SSHAT, CDR2 FNYEAQ (reference sequence). By flow cytometry, patients selected for sequencing had shown an expansion of CD8+CD57+ cells. All patients were therapy-naive when blood was sampled. TCR beta VDJ and CDR3 profiles were obtained from a genomic DNA template. One entry per CDR3 protein, called by TCRdb with MiXCR from the reads. The sample consists of some 170,000 distinct CDR3 sequences, roughly two thirds of them appearing once. The chain combines TRBV7-7 with TRBJ2-7; the D is unclear. Sequenced sample: sorted CD4+, CD8+, or CD8+CD57+ T cells (not recorded which) from PBMCs. This TCR was sampled from a human donor with aplastic anemia. CDR3 DNA sequence: TGTGCTAGCAGCTTGAGCAGGAGCTCCTACGAGCAGTACTTC. Its translation is CASSLSRSSYEQYF.